This is a list of T cell receptor beta chains from one sample in a study of T cells after yellow fever vaccination. TCRdb re-called the 5' RACE reads through MiXCR, storing one row per CDR3 protein. This table holds approximately 550,000 distinct CDR3 sequences, around 21% found once. The sample was PBMCs, taken 15 days after the yellow fever booster vaccination. These receptors all come from a man aged 30-40 years who received the YFV17D yellow fever vaccine. The CDR3 runs from the conserved cysteine through the conserved F or W. The order of the fields is D gene, V gene, clone size, J gene, CDR3 protein, CDR3 DNA. The D gene is left open where the match is weak. Clone size, where shown, is once, few, many, or a class for clones that have expanded.

NA,TRBV6-1,NA,TRBJ1-2,CAAFISGVDYGYTF,TGTGCCGCATTCATAAGCGGGGTCGACTATGGCTACACCTTC
NA,TRBV5-1,many,TRBJ2-1,CASSLNYNEQFF,TGCGCCAGCAGCTTGAACTACAATGAGCAGTTCTTC
NA,TRBV10-3,few,TRBJ2-7,CAIKNDTSSGEQYF,TGTGCCATCAAAAACGACACCTCTTCTGGCGAGCAGTACTTC
TRBD1,TRBV20-1,NA,TRBJ2-7,CSAVPGQGSYEQYF,TGCAGTGCTGTCCCGGGACAGGGGTCCTACGAGCAGTACTTC
NA,TRBV9,few,TRBJ2-3,CASSVRDYTDTQYF,TGTGCCAGCAGCGTCCGGGATTACACAGATACGCAGTATTTT
NA,TRBV19,once,TRBJ2-3,CASSIDVRGADTQYF,TGTGCCAGTAGTATAGATGTGCGCGGCGCAGATACGCAGTATTTT
TRBD1,TRBV20-1,few,TRBJ1-2,CSARGGAGGYGYTF,TGCAGTGCTAGAGGTGGGGCAGGGGGTTATGGCTACACCTTC
TRBD2,TRBV20-1,NA,TRBJ2-3,CSARDPRGVAGGGQVTDTQYF,TGCAGTGCTAGAGATCCCCGTGGGGTAGCGGGAGGGGGTCAGGTCACAGATACGCAGTATTTT
TRBD2,TRBV9,few,TRBJ2-2,CASSVGVAGGVGELFF,TGTGCCAGCAGCGTAGGAGTAGCGGGAGGTGTCGGGGAGCTGTTTTTT
TRBD1,TRBV25-1,NA,TRBJ2-2,CASSPGQGRRRNTGELFF,TGTGCCAGCAGTCCAGGACAGGGGCGTAGAAGGAACACCGGGGAGCTGTTTTTT